This T cell receptor beta chain was sequenced for a study of control samples from healthy donors and cancer patients. The ends were cut back, 4 bases at V and 6 bases at J, with 10 bases in the middle. Germline assignment: CDR1 LNHDA and CDR2 SQIVND (reference sequence). This CDR3 is 12 amino acids long. This table comes from immunoSEQ multiplex PCR, and its TCRdb copy is limited to in-frame clones, with some not included. The sample records approximately 86,000 clones, 93% being singletons. The chain uses TRBV19 and TRBJ2-7; D perhaps matches TRBD1 (6 bases). This sequence was found in a young woman in good health. The sample consisted of blood. In DNA, the CDR3 is TGTGCCAGTAGTACACGCAGGGGCGAGCAGTACTTC. Amino acids: CASSTRRGEQYF.